This passage covers 18 T cell receptor beta chains from one sample sequenced in a study of tumor-infiltrating lymphocytes in primary liver carcinoma. From approximately 20-30 mg of unsorted bulk tissue, DNA and RNA were co-extracted together. Making TCR beta cDNA involved 400 to 600 ng total RNA and a constant-region primer. Three-round nested multiplex PCR performed with slightly modified ARM-PCR produced the TCR beta libraries. Each of the first two PCR rounds ran approximately 10 cycles with TRBV1-TRBV30 forward and C-beta reverse primers. TCRdb called the multiplex PCR reads again in MiXCR, with one record for every CDR3 protein. The sample yields almost 55,000 distinct CDR3 sequences, 70% to 85% seen once. The sequenced material came from liver tumor tissue from sampling region 2. Subset indicated: tumor region T2, inferior pole. All receptors come from a man aged 40-49 years with primary liver carcinoma and hepatitis B virus infection.

A word on this clonotype: Since the CDR3 does not end with the conserved phenylalanine or tryptophan, this likely comes from a read error. V is TRBV28 and J is TRBJ2-1, with D possibly being TRBD2 (6 bases). Germline V gene data show CDR1 as MDHEN and CDR2 as SYDVKM. This CDR3 comprises 14 residues. V lost 2 bases to trimming and J lost 1 base, with 6 bases between them. In nucleotides, the CDR3 is TGTGCCAGCAGTTTAAGCGGGTCCTACAATGAGCAGTTCTTA. This codes for CASSLSGSYNEQFL.

In regard to this clonotype: The junction departs from the called germline gene at one end, perhaps through a read error. The rearrangement joins TRBV6-1 to TRBJ2-7; weak D call: TRBD1 (6 bases). The CDR3 spans 12 residues. CDR1 is MNHNS, CDR2 SASEGT, per germline. CDR3 sequence: CASTAQGYEQYF. The CDR3, as DNA: TGTGCAAGCACTGCACAGGGCTACGAGCAGTACTTC.

Notes on this clonotype: A much larger clone lies one base from this, so it may be a read error. The chain combines TRBV7-9 with TRBJ1-1, with 7 bases aligning to TRBD1. In germline, CDR1 is SEHNR, CDR2 FQNEAQ (reference sequence). This CDR3 comprises 14 residues. V lost 1 base, J lost 8 bases, and 7 bases stayed unmatched. CDR3 region: CASSLVEGQPEAFF. CDR3 DNA: TGTGCCAGCAGCTTAGTGGAGGGACAGCCCGAAGCTTTCTTT.

This chain connects TRBV10-2 to TRBJ2-7; TRBD1 is a possible D gene (6 bases). The CDR3 covers 14 residues. The V end lost 10 bases, the J end lost 4 bases, and 20 bases lay between the germline ends. Per germline, CDR1 WSHSY and CDR2 SAAADI. CDR3 nucleotide sequence: TGCGCCATCTCCGAACAGGGACCCCCATACGAGCAGTACTTC. It translates to CAISEQGPPYEQYF.

This clonotype has more than one count but fewer than ten. The V and J genes are TRBV7-9 and TRBJ2-2, with D possibly matching TRBD2 (6 bases). Trimming left V 7 bases short and J 5 bases short, with 17 bases between. The germline gives CDR1 SEHNR, CDR2 FQNEAQ (reference sequence). The CDR3 is 15 residues long. The CDR3 reads CASTLGGATTGELFF. CDR3 bases: TGTGCCAGCACCTTGGGCGGGGCTACTACCGGGGAGCTGTTTTTT.

A word on this clonotype: At one of its ends the junction is not consistent with the germline gene, which may arise from a read error. The rearrangement links TRBV12-3 or TRBV12-4 to TRBJ2-7; 12 bases are a match to TRBD2. The length of the CDR3 is 16 residues. The CDR3 loop is CASKPGLAGSYYEKYF. CDR3 bases: TGTGCCAGCAAACCGGGACTAGCGGGCAGCTACTACGAGAAGTACTTC.

Worth noting for this clonotype: Sequence at one end of the junction differs from germline and may be a read error. The rearrangement uses TRBV9 and TRBJ1-2; no firm D call. Germline values: CDR1 SGDLS, CDR2 YYNGEE. The CDR3 spans 15 residues. CDR3 sequence (DNA): TGTGCCACCAGCGGGGTGACGCGCGGAAGGTATGGCTACACCTTC. It translates to CATSGVTRGRYGYTF.

This clonotype has only one observation. With a much larger clone just one base away, this may be a read error. The chain employs TRBV5-1 and TRBJ2-7; maybe TRBD1 (5 bases). CDR1 and CDR2 from the germline V gene are SGHRS and YFSETQ. The CDR3 runs to 14 residues. The CDR3 is CASSSERGGYEHYF. DNA for the CDR3: TGCGCCAGCAGCTCGGAAAGGGGCGGCTACGAGCACTACTTC.

As concerns this clonotype: Germline and junction disagree at one end, which may indicate a read error. This rearrangement joins TRBV4-1 to TRBJ2-1; a weak D match, TRBD2 (6 bases). CDR3 length: 18 residues. Germline V lookup: CDR1 MGHRA, CDR2 YSYEKL. CDR3 amino acids: CAISLGLISRAEGNEQFF. The CDR3 region has the DNA TGCGCCATCAGCCTAGGATTGATTAGCCGGGCGGAGGGAAATGAACAGTTCTTC.

This clonotype appeared once. The germline gene is not matched at one end of the junction; a read error may be the cause. The V call is TRBV10-3, the J call TRBJ2-1; D may be TRBD2 (5 bases). The CDR3 is 12 residues long. The V gene's germline CDR1 is ENHRY and CDR2 SYGVKD. This CDR3 reads CAISGGSREQFF. CDR3 in DNA: TGCGCCATCAGTGGAGGCAGCCGAGAGCAGTTCTTC.

About this clonotype itself: A junction end diverges from the germline sequence, so it may reflect a read error. V is TRBV10-3 and J is TRBJ2-7; tentatively, D is TRBD2 (6 bases). This CDR3 spans 14 amino acids. CDR1 and CDR2 (germline): ENHRY, SYGVKD. CDR3 region: CAISELSGRCEQYF. The DNA of the CDR3 is TGTGCCATTAGTGAGTTATCCGGGAGATGCGAGCAGTACTTC.

In regard to this clonotype: Sequence at one end of the junction differs from germline and may be a read error. The genes are TRBV11-2 and TRBJ2-7; D is ambiguous. The CDR3 is 14 amino acids. The germline V gene encodes CDR1 SGHAT and CDR2 FQNNGV. In DNA, the CDR3 is TGTGCCAGCAGCTCAACCGATGAAGCCTACGAGCAGTGCTTC. Its protein product is CASSSTDEAYEQCF.

This clonotype was found many times. The chain has TRBV12-3 or TRBV12-4 and TRBJ2-3; D unresolved. The CDR3 is 14 residues long. Trimming stripped 3 bases from V and 3 bases from J, with 10 bases between. CDR3 in amino acids: CASSFRIRTDTQYF. The CDR3 coding sequence is TGTGCCAGCAGTTTCCGGATTAGAACAGATACGCAGTATTTT.

This clonotype was observed a single time. The conserved phenylalanine or tryptophan normally closing the CDR3 is absent here, so this likely arose from a read error. The gene calls are TRBV4-2 and TRBJ2-1; 8 nucleotides agree with TRBD2. V lost 5 bases, J lost 5 bases, and 11 bases stayed unmatched. CDR1 is LGHNA and CDR2 is YNFKEQ in the germline V gene. There are 16 residues in the CDR3. The CDR3 here is CASSVPGISGDNEQFL. The CDR3 DNA sequence: TGTGCCAGCAGCGTACCCGGGATTAGCGGGGACAATGAGCAGTTCCTC.

In regard to this clonotype: The conserved closing phenylalanine or tryptophan is absent in this CDR3, likely reflecting a read error. The gene calls are TRBV10-3 and TRBJ2-1, with TRBD2 as a possible D gene (6 bases). The ends were cut back, 2 bases at V and 1 base at J, with 12 bases in the middle. Per the germline V gene, CDR1 is ENHRY and CDR2 is SYGVKD. The CDR3 sequence is 16 residues long. In DNA, the CDR3 is TGTGCCATCAGTGAGGGCATGGACTATTCCTACAATGAGCAGTTCCTC. Its translation: CAISEGMDYSYNEQFL.

Notes on this clonotype: Sequence at one end of the junction differs from germline and may be a read error. The chain links TRBV11-2 to TRBJ2-3; no definite D call. Germline V lookup: CDR1 SGHAT, CDR2 FQNNGV. CDR3 length: 14 residues. CDR3 bases: TGTGCCAGCGGCTTGGAAAGAGGCACATATACGCAGTATTTT. Its protein is CASGLERGTYTQYF.

This clonotype was found many times. This rearrangement joins TRBV6-6 to TRBJ1-5; D is possibly TRBD1 (6 bases). V was clipped by 6 bases and J by 4 bases, with 13 bases between them. In germline, CDR1 is MNHNY, CDR2 SVGAGI (reference sequence). CDR3 length equals 14 residues. Here the CDR3 reads CASRSSGENQPQHF. The CDR3 DNA reads as TGTGCCAGCAGATCTTCAGGGGAGAATCAGCCCCAGCATTTT.

Many counts were recorded for this clonotype. The chain couples TRBV28 to TRBJ1-2, with D unresolved. This CDR3 spans 13 amino acids. Germline CDR1 is MDHEN and CDR2 is SYDVKM. V was cut by 1 base and J by 3 bases, with 6 bases left in between. CDR3 amino acids: CASSLYGYYGYTF. CDR3 DNA sequence: TGTGCCAGCAGTTTATATGGGTACTATGGCTACACCTTC.